This T cell receptor beta chain was found in a study of post-analysis software for immune sequencing data (dated by TCRdb to 2014 to 2015). General notes on the study: Relapsing-remitting, secondary progressive and progressive-relapsing multiple sclerosis were recorded as disease courses, and subtype annotation was lacking for some patients. A subset of samples was prepared in parallel using single-end sample barcoding, then pooled and co-amplified after Illumina adapter ligation. The multiple sclerosis patient repertoires were compared with 10 to 12 previously published healthy control repertoires from donors aged about 6 to 28 years. Paper-wide results and their limitations: When samples were clustered directly using the F measure, samples prepared in the same batch co-clustered strongly, which prompted a batch-effect correction. The control group was slightly older than the multiple sclerosis patient group. Significantly lower normalized Chao1 diversity was found in multiple sclerosis patients than in controls, suggesting substantial peripheral T-cell clonal expansion. Patients showed significantly higher frequencies than controls for a handful of TRBV segments, among them TRBV5-6, TRBV5-1 and TRBV20-1.

Its CDR3 holds 15 amino acids, cysteine through phenylalanine. Only the CDR3 region is kept as DNA, spanning 45 bases read in frame from base 1. V is reduced by 2 bases and J by 4 bases, leaving a spacing of 13 bases between them. For CDR1 and CDR2, the germline V gene lists LGHNA and YSLEER. A note on this clonotype: Its antigen target is currently unknown. Per-base quality was not reported, and no clone a single base away is much larger than it.

To demonstrate the VDJtools post-analysis software, TCR beta repertoires were profiled from the peripheral blood of more than ten young patients with multiple sclerosis. The multiple sclerosis patients were children and adolescents ranging in age from roughly 6 to 15 years. Receptors were amplified or captured by PCR. The run used an Illumina HiSeq 2500. To reduce PCR and sequencing biases, unique molecular identifiers were incorporated into the TCR beta cDNA libraries. Every 1 to 10 million input T cells yielded approximately 500,000 cDNA molecules, meaning each molecule approximated one T cell. The patient libraries were prepared and sequenced with the same protocol used for the earlier healthy control dataset. Samples belonging to the same batch were prepared together, multiplexed and sequenced on a shared HiSeq lane. As for how the authors treated the data: Raw barcoded reads were processed with MIGEC, discarding single-read molecular identifier groups before consensus assembly and CDR3 extraction. Clonotype tables were post-analysed with VDJtools, normalizing diversity by down-sampling all datasets to the smallest sample size. To correct batch-related cross-sample contamination, repertoire overlap clustering matched CDR3 amino acid sequences but not nucleotide sequences. The raw public reads went through TCRdb reprocessing: fastp at Q25, MiXCR clone calling, in-frame beta chains kept. All rows with the same CDR3 protein become a single entry with the most common DNA and genes. The V and J calls shown here were made by TCRdb, not taken from the authors' results. Here the sample has 430,000 or so distinct CDR3 sequences; 39% occur a single time. The ten largest clonotypes hold under 9% of the sample.

The TCR sequence derives from a girl aged 2 to 10 with multiple sclerosis. The specimen was blood. The chain is assembled from TRBV4-3 and TRBJ2-3; the D segment cannot be called with confidence. The CDR3 region has the sequence CASSQSQSPADTQYF. The sequenced DNA is TGCGCCAGCAGCCAAAGTCAAAGTCCAGCAGATACGCAGTATTTT.